The source of this T cell receptor beta chain is a study of blood T cell repertoires in COVID-19. Across the whole study: The samples span acute and convalescent COVID-19 from the United States, Italy and Spain. Sample material is recorded as cDNA or gDNA derived from T cells, B-cell-depleted T cells, or PBMCs.

Per the authors' pipeline: Nucleated cell number was recorded as an estimate derived from reference gene primer amplification. Libraries were prepared by immunoSEQ multiplex PCR; TCRdb keeps only in-frame clonotypes and omits some of them. For V, J and clone size, that table is used; D and trimming come from the DNA. The profile shows approximately 220,000 clones, 75% to 90% of them singletons. Those enrolled, adults aged about 18 to 89 years, came from some 25 US areas. Germline CDR1 and CDR2: MNHEY and SMNVEV (reference sequence). CDR3 length: 21 residues. The junction had 23 bases not matched to a gene; V was cut back by 5 bases and J by 4 bases.

The gene calls are TRBV27 and TRBJ2-2, with TRBD1 identical over 9 bases. The sequenced sample consisted of PBMCs or T cells enriched from blood (not recorded which). The clonotype comes from a woman aged 18-35 years in a cohort exposed to, infected with or recovered from COVID-19 (not recorded which). CDR3 in amino acids: CASSLRPAGQGRRGRTGELFF. In DNA form, the CDR3 reads TGTGCCAGCAGTCTAAGGCCCGCAGGACAGGGGAGGAGAGGGCGCACCGGGGAGCTGTTTTTT.